This record looks at one T cell receptor (beta chain) sequence and its context. Under the authors' procedure: For nucleated cells, counts were estimated from reference gene primer amplification. The data were produced by immunoSEQ multiplex PCR, yet TCRdb's version contains in-frame clones alone and is incomplete. Clone size and V and J calls were adopted from that table, with D and trimming inferred from the DNA. Of approximately 74,000 clones detected, 75% to 80% appear once; the ten largest clones hold roughly 50%. CDR1 and CDR2 from the germline V gene are LNHDA and SQIVND (reference sequence). This CDR3 has 15 amino acids. Trimming at V came to 5 bases and at J to 4 bases, leaving 7 bases not matched to a gene. These data originate in a study of blood T cell repertoires in COVID-19.

The source of this sequence is a human donor in a cohort sampled during active COVID-19. The sequencing sample was made of peripheral blood. The rearrangement links TRBV19 to TRBJ1-5; 8 bases align to TRBD1. The CDR3 here is CASSASGTGNQPQHF. The CDR3, as DNA: TGTGCCAGTAGTGCTTCCGGGACAGGTAATCAGCCCCAGCATTTT.